The 29 T cell receptor beta chains below all came from one sample that was sequenced in a study of OX40 agonist ivuxolimab in advanced cancers. Assay: immunoSEQ multiplex PCR; the TCRdb copy retains only in-frame clones and omits some. The table has around 80,000 clones, less than 90% seen once; the top ten hold approximately 0.5%. Sequencing used CD4+ or CD8+ T cells sorted from blood, obtained in a trial of the OX40 agonist ivuxolimab. The origin of the receptors is an adult with an advanced solid tumor such as melanoma, head and neck, liver or kidney cancer.

This clone was seen only once. J is TRBJ2-1 and V is TRBV30; tentatively, D is TRBD2 (6 bases). V was pared by 5 bases and J by 10 bases, with 15 bases between. Germline V gives CDR1 GTSNPN, CDR2 SVGIG (reference sequence). The CDR3 consists of 12 residues. CDR3 bases: TGTGCCTGGGGGCCGGGGGAAGGCGAGCAGTTCTTC. It specifies CAWGPGEGEQFF.

V and J are TRBV5-4 and TRBJ1-2, with 9 nucleotides matching TRBD1. J lost 4 bases, V lost 3 bases, and 4 bases had no gene match. Germline V gives CDR1 SGHNT, CDR2 YYREEE (reference sequence). This CDR3 is built from 14 residues. CDR3: CASSSMDRGYGYTF. In nucleotides, the CDR3 is TGTGCCAGCAGCTCTATGGACAGGGGCTATGGCTACACCTTC.

This chain joins TRBV6-5 and TRBJ1-2; 7 nucleotides match TRBD1. Germline lookup yields CDR1 MNHEY and CDR2 SVGAGI. Trimming took 2 bases from V and 6 from J; bases not matched to a gene: 9. The CDR3 spans 15 residues. CDR3 in amino acids: CASSYRRDSQNGYTF. CDR3 in DNA: TGTGCCAGCAGTTACCGACGGGACAGCCAAAATGGCTACACCTTC.

The rearrangement links TRBV7-2 to TRBJ2-3; 11 bases agree with TRBD2. Germline lookup yields CDR1 SGHTA and CDR2 FQGNSA. This CDR3 has 15 residues. V lost 7 bases to trimming and J lost 3 bases; unmatched junction nucleotides: 6. The CDR3 is CASTPRLAGTDTQYF. In nucleotides, the CDR3 is TGTGCCAGCACCCCCAGACTAGCGGGAACAGATACGCAGTATTTT.

V usage is TRBV10-3 and J usage is TRBJ2-7; 10 bases line up with TRBD2. This CDR3 comprises 17 residues. Germline V gene lookup returns CDR1 ENHRY and CDR2 SYGVKD. The CDR3 DNA is TGTGCACGTCTTGTAGGAAAGCGGGAGGGCCCTTCGGTCGAGCAGTACTTC. This translates into CARLVGKREGPSVEQYF.

The rearrangement joins TRBV5-4 to TRBJ2-1; no definite D call. The CDR3 runs to 15 residues. The ends were cut back, 3 bases at V and 0 bases at J, with 10 bases in the middle. From germline, CDR1 is SGHNT and CDR2 YYREEE (reference sequence). The CDR3 DNA sequence: TGTGCCAGCAGCTCCGGGCCGAGCTCCTACAATGAGCAGTTCTTC. Its protein product is CASSSGPSSYNEQFF.

The chain is built from TRBV7-3 and TRBJ2-4, with 7 bases aligning to TRBD1. CDR3 size: 13 residues. Germline V lookup: CDR1 SGHTA, CDR2 FQGTGA. The trim removed 2 bases at V and 9 bases at J, leaving 4 bases unmatched. The CDR3: CASSLEGASIQYF. CDR3 nucleotides: TGTGCCAGCAGCTTAGAGGGGGCCAGCATTCAGTACTTC.

This chain connects TRBV11-2 to TRBJ2-1; TRBD2 matches 11 bases. V gave up 2 bases and J gave up 7 bases; unmatched junction bases: 1. The CDR3 spans 14 residues. CDR1 and CDR2 from the germline V gene are SGHAT and FQNNGV. The CDR3 DNA sequence: TGTGCCAGCAGCTTATTAGCGGGAGGGAATGAGCAGTTCTTC. Protein: CASSLLAGGNEQFF. The whole variable domain, remainder taken from reference TRBV11-2 and TRBJ2-1, is EAGVAQSPRYKIIEKRQSVAFWCNPISGHATLYWYQQILGQGPKLLIQFQNNGVVDDSQLPKDRFSAERLKGVDSTLKIQPAKLEDSAVYLCASSLLAGGNEQFFGPGTRLTVL.

The chain employs TRBV5-1 and TRBJ2-5; D is possibly TRBD1 or TRBD2 (6 bases each). CDR3 length: 15 amino acids. The ends were cut back, 4 bases at V and 5 bases at J, with 18 bases in the middle. CDR1 SGHRS and CDR2 YFSETQ come from the germline V gene. The CDR3 loop reads CASSRGTTQSETQYF. The DNA for the CDR3 is TGCGCCAGCAGCCGGGGGACAACCCAGTCGGAGACCCAGTACTTC. Looking up the rest from reference TRBV5-1 and TRBJ2-5 gives the full variable domain: KAGVTQTPRYLIKTRGQQVTLSCSPISGHRSVSWYQQTPGQGLQFLFEYFSETQRNKGNFPGRFSGRQFSNSRSEMNVSTLELGDSALYLCASSRGTTQSETQYFGPGTRLLVL.

Turning to this clone: At one boundary the junction diverges from the germline segment, which might be a read error. The DNA for the CDR3 is TGCGCCACCAGTCCCGGGACGGCTATCTACGAGCAGTACTTC. It encodes CATSPGTAIYEQYF. V usage is TRBV10-1 and J usage is TRBJ2-7; D may be TRBD1 or TRBD2 (5 bases each). This CDR3 spans 14 amino acids. Germline-derived CDR1 and CDR2 are WNHNN and SYGVQD (reference sequence).

The chain couples TRBV6-6 to TRBJ2-1; the match to TRBD2 covers 9 bases. This CDR3 contains 16 residues. Germline values: CDR1 MNHNY, CDR2 SVGAGI (reference sequence). V shed 4 bases, J shed 9 bases, and the junction held 13 bases outside the gene matches. Here the CDR3 DNA reads TGTGCCAGCAGTTCCACCTACACACGAGCGGGAGGTGAGCAGTTCTTC. This translates into CASSSTYTRAGGEQFF.

The chain recombines TRBV14 with TRBJ2-7, with 8 bases matching TRBD1. CDR3 length: 15 residues. Trimming at V came to 6 bases and at J to 2 bases, leaving 9 bases not matched to a gene. Germline V gene sequence: CDR1 SGHDN, CDR2 FVKESK. The CDR3 DNA reads as TGTGCCAGCAGGAGAGCAGGGGGCGAAGCCTACGAGCAGTACTTC. Translating it yields CASRRAGGEAYEQYF.

The rearrangement joins TRBV19 to TRBJ1-1, with D possibly TRBD1 on 6 matching bases. The CDR3 loop spans 12 amino acids. CDR1 is LNHDA, CDR2 SQIVND, per germline (reference sequence). Trimming stripped 9 bases from V and 4 bases from J, with 12 bases between. CDR3 coding DNA: TGTGCCAGCTTAGGAGGGGGCACTGAAGCTTTCTTT. It codes for CASLGGGTEAFF.

The V and J genes are TRBV7-2 and TRBJ2-7; D perhaps matches TRBD1 (6 bases). The ends were cut back, 4 bases at V and 7 bases at J, with 14 bases in the middle. The germline V gene encodes CDR1 SGHTA and CDR2 FQGNSA. The CDR3 has 13 residues. Written as DNA, the CDR3 is TGTGCCAGCAGCTCACAGGGATCTGGAGAGCAGTACTTC. Translated, it gives CASSSQGSGEQYF.

The chain employs TRBV19 and TRBJ2-3, with D perhaps matching TRBD1 or TRBD2 (5 bases each). CDR3 length: 19 residues. V lost 6 bases and J lost 0, with 25 bases in between. Germline CDR1 and CDR2: LNHDA and SQIVND (reference sequence). CDR3: CASRPPYPGTGPSTDTQYF. In DNA form, the CDR3 reads TGTGCCAGTAGACCTCCGTATCCGGGGACGGGACCTAGCACAGATACGCAGTATTTT.

About this clone itself: At one of its ends the junction is not consistent with the germline gene, which may arise from a read error. The chain links TRBV7-7 to TRBJ2-5; 8 bases fit TRBD1. The V gene's germline CDR1 is SSHAT and CDR2 FNYEAQ (reference sequence). The CDR3 covers 14 residues. The CDR3 bases are TGTGCTAGCAGCCGTCAGACAGGGGAAGAGACCCAGTACTTC. Encoded protein: CASSRQTGEETQYF.

The V and J genes are TRBV6-1 and TRBJ1-5, with D perhaps TRBD1 (5 bases). The CDR3 contains 17 residues. Germline values: CDR1 MNHNS, CDR2 SASEGT. V shed 3 bases and J shed 0 bases, with 15 bases lying between them. The CDR3 nucleotides read TGTGCCAGCAGTGAGGGGCGGGCAGTTTATAGCAATCAGCCCCAGCATTTT. Translating gives CASSEGRAVYSNQPQHF.

This clone is medium-sized by share. This sequence joins TRBV5-8 and TRBJ1-6; no clear D. The length of the CDR3 is 11 residues. V lost 2 bases to trimming and J lost 12 bases, with 6 bases between them. Looked up from germline, CDR1 is SGHTS and CDR2 is YDEGEE. This chain's CDR3 is CASSFRRPLHF. The DNA for the CDR3 is TGTGCCAGCAGCTTTAGGAGACCCCTCCACTTT.

The chain joins TRBV11-3 to TRBJ2-7; D is unclear. Germline V gene sequence: CDR1 SGHNT, CDR2 YENEEA. V gave up 3 bases and J gave up 6 bases, with 9 bases separating them. This CDR3 has 12 amino acids. The CDR3 coding sequence is TGTGCCAGCAGCTTGCTCTTTGGCGAGCAGTACTTC. Translating gives CASSLLFGEQYF.

V usage is TRBV6-6 and J usage is TRBJ1-6; 10 bases fit TRBD1. V gave up 6 bases and J gave up 8 bases; unmatched junction bases: 10. Per the germline V gene, CDR1 is MNHNY and CDR2 is SVGAGI (reference sequence). CDR3 length equals 16 residues. The CDR3 DNA is TGTGCCAGCAGGGATCCCTTAGGGACAGGGGATTCACCCCTCCACTTT. Protein sequence: CASRDPLGTGDSPLHF.

The chain recombines TRBV4-1 with TRBJ2-3; 12 nucleotides line up with TRBD2. After removal of 1 base from V and 10 bases from J, the junction contained 9 bases not matched to a gene. CDR1 and CDR2 from the germline V gene are MGHRA and YSYEKL. The CDR3 covers 16 residues. This chain's CDR3 is CASSQGTSGILRAQYF. The CDR3 DNA follows: TGCGCCAGCAGCCAAGGGACTAGCGGGATTCTACGAGCGCAGTATTTT.

The chain is built from TRBV13 and TRBJ1-1, with a possible D match to TRBD1 (5 bases). Germline lookup yields CDR1 PRHDT and CDR2 FYEKMQ (reference sequence). The V end was cut by 2 bases, the J end by 4 bases, with 17 bases between. The CDR3 sequence is 16 residues long. The DNA for the CDR3 is TGTGCCAGCAGCTTAAGGGGTCGCTGGGAAGGCACTGAAGCTTTCTTT. This translates into CASSLRGRWEGTEAFF. The full variable domain, with the rest looked up from reference TRBV13 and TRBJ1-1, is AAGVIQSPRHLIKEKRETATLKCYPIPRHDTVYWYQQGPGQDPQFLISFYEKMQSDKGSIPDRFSAQQFSDYHSELNMSSLELGDSALYFCASSLRGRWEGTEAFFGQGTRLTVV.

This clone was detected only a few times. The rearrangement links TRBV2 to TRBJ2-7, with no clear D. Germline CDR1 and CDR2: SNHLY and FYNNEI. The CDR3 is 14 amino acids. Between the trimmed V and J ends, which lost 7 bases and 0 bases, there was a span of 13 bases. The CDR3 region is CASTSGRSSYEQYF. Here the CDR3 DNA reads TGTGCCAGCACCTCAGGACGGAGCTCCTACGAGCAGTACTTC.

The chain joins TRBV5-1 to TRBJ1-2, with 11 bases identical to TRBD1. The CDR3 is made up of 15 amino acids. Trimming removed 4 bases from V and 6 bases from J; junction bases left unmatched: 8. The germline gives CDR1 SGHRS, CDR2 YFSETQ. The CDR3 DNA follows: TGCGCCAGCAGCCCCAGGACAGGGGGCGAGGATGGCTACACCTTC. Protein: CASSPRTGGEDGYTF.

This chain links TRBV29-1 with TRBJ2-2; D possibly corresponds to TRBD2 (6 bases). This CDR3 has 13 residues. The V gene's germline CDR1 is SQVTM and CDR2 ANQGSEA. The V end was cut by 3 bases, the J end by 4 bases, with 9 bases between. The CDR3 loop is CSVEGGTTGELFF. CDR3 DNA: TGCAGCGTTGAGGGAGGAACCACCGGGGAGCTGTTTTTT.

The J gene is TRBJ1-2, the V gene TRBV4-2, with D tentatively TRBD1 (5 bases). Germline V gene sequence: CDR1 LGHNA, CDR2 YNFKEQ. The CDR3 totals 15 residues. V was pared by 3 bases and J by 1 base, with 12 bases between. As DNA, the CDR3 is TGTGCCAGCAGCCAGGCCCTGACAGATAACTATGGCTACACCTTC. Translation gives CASSQALTDNYGYTF.

This clone was observed a handful of times. This rearrangement joins TRBV15 to TRBJ1-2; 8 bases are shared with TRBD1. Germline trimming cut 6 bases from V and 4 bases from J; bases unmatched to any gene: 10. Per the germline V gene, CDR1 is LNHNV and CDR2 is YYDKDF (reference sequence). The CDR3 spans 15 residues. The CDR3 is CATSNDRGRSYGYTF. The CDR3 region has the DNA TGTGCCACCAGTAATGACAGGGGCCGATCCTATGGCTACACCTTC.

The chain carries TRBV11-2 and TRBJ2-1; the D gene is possibly TRBD2 (6 bases). Germline V gene sequence: CDR1 SGHAT, CDR2 FQNNGV. The V end was cut by 5 bases, the J end by 10 bases, with 24 bases between. This CDR3 contains 16 residues. The CDR3 region has the DNA TGTGCCAGCAGCCCGACCAGCGGGTCCTACCGGGGGGAGCAGTTCTTC. Its protein product is CASSPTSGSYRGEQFF.

The count of this clone is one. CDR3 bases: TGTGCCAGCAGCGACCGACAGGGGCTGGGGGAGCAGTACTTC. It specifies CASSDRQGLGEQYF. The rearrangement joins TRBV7-6 to TRBJ2-7; 8 positions match TRBD1. The J segment lost 7 bases and the V segment lost 5 bases, leaving 10 bases of the junction unmatched. Germline V CDR1 and CDR2: SGHVS, FNYEAQ. The CDR3 has 14 residues.